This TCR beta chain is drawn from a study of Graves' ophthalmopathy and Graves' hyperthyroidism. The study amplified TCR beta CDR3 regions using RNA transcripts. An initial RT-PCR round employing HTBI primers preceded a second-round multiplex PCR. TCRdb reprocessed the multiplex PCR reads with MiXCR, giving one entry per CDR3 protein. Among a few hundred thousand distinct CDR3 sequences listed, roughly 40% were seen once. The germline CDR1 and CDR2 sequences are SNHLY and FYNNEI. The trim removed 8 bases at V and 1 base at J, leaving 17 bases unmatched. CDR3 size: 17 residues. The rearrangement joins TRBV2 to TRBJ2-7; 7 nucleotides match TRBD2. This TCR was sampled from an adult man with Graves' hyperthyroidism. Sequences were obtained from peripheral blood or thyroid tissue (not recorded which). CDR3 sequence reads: CASGDGTRGIWSYEQYF. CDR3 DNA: TGTGCCAGCGGGGATGGGACGCGGGGGATTTGGTCCTACGAGCAGTACTTC.